These 12 T cell receptor beta chains came from one sample sequenced in a study of control samples from healthy donors and cancer patients. Using immunoSEQ multiplex PCR, the repertoire was profiled, and TCRdb retains in-frame clones only, with some absent. The sample lists tens of thousands of clones, 75% to 85% occurring once. Sequencing was done on a sample of PBMCs. The receptors originated from a man aged 55 to 70 with colorectal cancer.

The chain couples TRBV25-1 to TRBJ1-2, with TRBD1 as a possible D gene (5 bases). CDR3 length: 15 amino acids. The V gene lost 5 bases and the J gene lost 5 bases, with 18 bases spanning the gap. The V gene's germline CDR1 is MGHDK and CDR2 SYGVNS. As DNA, the CDR3 is TGTGCCAGCAGTACTCGGGAGGGGCAGCGGTATGGCTACACCTTC. Its translation: CASSTREGQRYGYTF.

The chain's CDR3 is CSASSGWELFF. The CDR3 DNA reads TGCAGTGCTAGCTCCGGCTGGGAGCTGTTTTTT. The V call is TRBV20-1, the J call TRBJ2-2; D is undetermined. This CDR3 is built from 11 residues. Between the trimmed V and J ends, which lost 3 bases and 9 bases, there was a span of 8 bases. Germline V CDR1 and CDR2: DFQATT, SNEGSKA (reference sequence).

This sequence joins TRBV27 and TRBJ1-5; perhaps TRBD1 as D (5 bases). Per germline, CDR1 MNHEY and CDR2 SMNVEV (reference sequence). This CDR3 has 14 residues. V was trimmed by 3 bases and J by 1 base, leaving 7 bases between them. The CDR3 protein is CASSLTVSNQPQHF. The CDR3 DNA is TGTGCCAGCAGTTTGACAGTAAGCAATCAGCCCCAGCATTTT.

This clone was counted only a few times. The rearrangement uses TRBV6-2 or TRBV6-3 and TRBJ2-3; no firm D call. The germline CDR1 and CDR2 sequences are MNHEY and SVGEGT. Trimming removed 4 bases from V and 0 bases from J, with 5 bases in between. The CDR3 runs to 13 residues. The CDR3 here is CASSSSSTDTQYF. As DNA, the CDR3 is TGTGCCAGCAGTTCCTCTAGCACAGATACGCAGTATTTT.

CDR3 amino acids: CASSQLESPLHF. The CDR3, as DNA: TGTGCCAGCAGCCAATTAGAATCACCCCTCCACTTT. The V gene is TRBV3-1 (or the pseudogene TRBV3-2), the J gene TRBJ1-6, with D unresolved. Per the germline V gene, CDR1 is LGHDT and CDR2 is YNNKEL (reference sequence). The CDR3 totals 12 residues. The ends were cut back, 2 bases at V and 10 bases at J, with 6 bases in the middle.

The chain employs TRBV7-9 and TRBJ2-2; 7 positions agree with TRBD2. The CDR3 length is 15 residues. Unmatched junction bases numbered 13, after V lost 9 bases and J lost 6 bases. Germline values: CDR1 SEHNR, CDR2 FQNEAQ (reference sequence). CDR3 in DNA: TGTGCCAGGTCCAGCGGGACGACGGGCGCCGGGGAGCTGTTTTTT. It translates to CARSSGTTGAGELFF. The whole variable domain, remainder taken from reference TRBV7-9 and TRBJ2-2, is DTGVSQNPRHKITKRGQNVTFRCDPISEHNRLYWYRQTLGQGPEFLTYFQNEAQLEKSRLLSDRFSAERPKGSFSTLEIQRTEQGDSAMYLCARSSGTTGAGELFFGEGSRLTVL.

This clone appeared a few times. This rearrangement joins TRBV5-6 to TRBJ1-6; the D is unclear. The CDR3 sequence is 15 residues long. Germline-derived CDR1 and CDR2 are SGHDT and YYEEEE. Deletions cut 0 bases from V and 5 bases from J, with 9 bases between. The CDR3 DNA is TGTGCCAGCAGCTTGGAAACAGCTAATAATTCACCCCTCCACTTT. Its protein product is CASSLETANNSPLHF.

The rearrangement joins TRBV5-1 to TRBJ1-4; 9 bases line up with TRBD1. The CDR3 contains 15 residues. The junction had 0 bases not matched to a gene; V was cut back by 0 bases and J by 3 bases. The germline V gene has CDR1 SGHRS and CDR2 YFSETQ. CDR3 nucleotides: TGCGCCAGCAGCTTGGGGGACAGGGCTAATGAAAAACTGTTTTTT. Its protein is CASSLGDRANEKLFF.

The chain joins TRBV5-1 to TRBJ1-1; maybe TRBD1 (6 bases). The CDR3 spans 13 residues. V dropped 5 bases and J dropped 1 base, with 9 bases sitting between them. From germline, CDR1 is SGHRS and CDR2 YFSETQ. The CDR3 DNA sequence: TGCGCCAGCAGAAAGACAGGGAACACTGAAGCTTTCTTT. Protein sequence: CASRKTGNTEAFF.

The V and J genes are TRBV5-1 and TRBJ2-3; no firm D call. Trimming cost V 4 bases and J 4 bases, with 19 bases left between them. This CDR3 region has 16 residues. Germline values: CDR1 SGHRS, CDR2 YFSETQ. The CDR3 region is CASSLPDGFPPDTQYF. The CDR3 nucleotides read TGCGCCAGCAGCCTCCCGGACGGATTCCCCCCAGATACGCAGTATTTT.

This chain links TRBV9 with TRBJ2-2; D perhaps matches TRBD2 (5 bases). V gave up 3 bases and J gave up 6 bases, with 15 bases separating them. Germline values: CDR1 SGDLS, CDR2 YYNGEE. The CDR3 consists of 15 residues. CDR3 amino acids: CASSGSGLGSGELFF. The CDR3 nucleotides read TGTGCCAGCAGCGGATCGGGGTTGGGATCCGGGGAGCTGTTTTTT.

The chain carries TRBV19 and TRBJ1-1; D gene uncertain. The CDR3 is made up of 16 amino acids. CDR1 is LNHDA, CDR2 SQIVND, per germline (reference sequence). Trimming cost V 9 bases and J 0 bases, with 20 bases left between them. CDR3 DNA: TGTGCCAGCCGTATCCAATCCGGCAGGATGAACACTGAAGCTTTCTTT. Amino acids: CASRIQSGRMNTEAFF.